The clone carrying this T cell receptor beta chain was picked up a small number of times. Data came from immunoSEQ multiplex PCR; TCRdb stores just in-frame clones and leaves some out. The sample holds fewer than 150,000 clones, under 85% seen once. This CDR3 comprises 12 residues. The germline CDR1 and CDR2 sequences are SGHVS and FNYEAQ. Trimming removed 2 bases from V and 4 bases from J, with 5 bases in between. The data are from a study of blood T cell repertoires in COVID-19. About the research overall: Samples of COVID-19 (acute and convalescent) were obtained from the United States, Italy and Spain.

The sequenced sample was peripheral blood. The rearrangement joins TRBV7-6 to TRBJ2-5; D is unresolved. This clonotype was obtained from a woman older than 75 in a cohort sampled during active or convalescent COVID-19. CDR3 nucleotide sequence: TGTGCCAGCAGCTTAAACAGAGAGACCCAGTACTTC. Translated, it gives CASSLNRETQYF.